This TCR beta chain was observed in a study of blood T cell repertoires in COVID-19. The data were produced by immunoSEQ multiplex PCR, yet TCRdb's version contains in-frame clones alone and is incomplete. Of tens of thousands of clones listed, about 80% are singletons. The sequenced sample consisted of peripheral blood. The receptor was isolated from a human donor with acute or convalescent COVID-19. The donor label of this sample is uncertain.

The CDR3 loop is CASSRTVGELFF. CDR3 DNA sequence: TGTGCCAGCAGTAGGACTGTCGGGGAGCTGTTTTTT. The rearrangement joins TRBV2 to TRBJ2-2; tentatively, D is TRBD2 (5 bases). The germline V and J ends were trimmed by 5 bases and 7 bases, with 8 bases remaining between them. The germline CDR1 and CDR2 sequences are SNHLY and FYNNEI. This CDR3 region has 12 residues.